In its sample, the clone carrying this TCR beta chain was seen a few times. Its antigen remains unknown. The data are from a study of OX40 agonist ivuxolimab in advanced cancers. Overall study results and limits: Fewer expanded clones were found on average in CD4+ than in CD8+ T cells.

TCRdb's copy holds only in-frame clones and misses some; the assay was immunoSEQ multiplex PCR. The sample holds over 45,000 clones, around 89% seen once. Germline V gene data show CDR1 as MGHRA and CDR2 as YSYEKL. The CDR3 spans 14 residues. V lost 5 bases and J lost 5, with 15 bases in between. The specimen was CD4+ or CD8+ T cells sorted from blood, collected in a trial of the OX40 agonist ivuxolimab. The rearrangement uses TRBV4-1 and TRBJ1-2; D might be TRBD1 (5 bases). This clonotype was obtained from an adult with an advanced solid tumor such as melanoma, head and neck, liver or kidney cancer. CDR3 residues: CASSNVQVSYGYTF. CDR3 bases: TGCGCCAGCAGCAACGTACAGGTCTCATATGGCTACACCTTC.